The 25 T cell receptor beta chains below all came from one sample that was sequenced in a study of shared clonotypes between healthy human individuals. Sequencing was performed with immunoSEQ multiplex PCR; in TCRdb, only in-frame clones are kept and a portion is missing. In the table there are about 980,000 clones, over 60% of which are singletons. Sample: memory CD4+ T cells sorted from blood. Described subset: CD45RA-negative fraction. The receptors were gathered from a man younger than 35 in good health.

This rearrangement joins TRBV27 to TRBJ2-1, with a tentative D call TRBD2 (6 bases). The CDR3 spans 16 residues. V lost 1 base to trimming and J lost 2 bases, with 12 bases between them. CDR1 is MNHEY and CDR2 is SMNVEV in the germline V gene (reference sequence). DNA of the CDR3: TGTGCCAGCAGTTTATTGGGCGGGGTTACCTACAATGAGCAGTTCTTC. Amino acid sequence: CASSLLGGVTYNEQFF.

This clone has more than one count but fewer than ten. The J gene is TRBJ1-1, the V gene TRBV5-1; TRBD1 matches 7 bases. Germline assignment: CDR1 SGHRS and CDR2 YFSETQ. The CDR3 covers 16 residues. The V and J ends lost 1 base and 7 bases, in that order; junction bases with no gene match: 13. Here the CDR3 reads CASSLTGENSRGEAFF. The CDR3 DNA reads as TGCGCCAGCAGCTTGACAGGGGAGAATTCGCGCGGTGAAGCTTTCTTT. Drawing the rest from reference TRBV5-1 and TRBJ1-1, the complete variable domain is KAGVTQTPRYLIKTRGQQVTLSCSPISGHRSVSWYQQTPGQGLQFLFEYFSETQRNKGNFPGRFSGRQFSNSRSEMNVSTLELGDSALYLCASSLTGENSRGEAFFGQGTRLTVV.

V is TRBV7-6 and J is TRBJ1-1; D perhaps matches TRBD1 (5 bases). CDR3 length equals 16 residues. CDR1 SGHVS and CDR2 FNYEAQ come from the germline V gene. Trimming shortened V by 2 bases and J by 5 bases, and 18 bases separated the two germline ends. This CDR3 is CASSLSNPGVRTEAFF. CDR3 nucleotides: TGTGCCAGCAGCTTAAGTAACCCGGGGGTGAGAACTGAAGCTTTCTTT.

The J gene is TRBJ1-1, the V gene TRBV18, with D hard to call. The CDR3 covers 15 residues. V lost 1 base and J 2 bases, leaving 11 bases between the germline ends. The germline V gene has CDR1 KGHSH and CDR2 LQKENI. In nucleotides, the CDR3 is TGTGCCAGCTCACCACAGGCGGCAGGAAACACTGAAGCTTTCTTT. This gives the protein CASSPQAAGNTEAFF. The full variable domain, rest sourced from reference TRBV18 and TRBJ1-1, is NAGVMQNPRHLVRRRGQEARLRCSPMKGHSHVYWYRQLPEEGLKFMVYLQKENIIDESGMPKERFSAEFPKEGPSILRIQQVVRGDSAAYFCASSPQAAGNTEAFFGQGTRLTVV.

The J gene is TRBJ1-5, the V gene TRBV6-1; possible D gene TRBD1, 5 bases. The germline V gene has CDR1 MNHNS and CDR2 SASEGT. The CDR3 has 14 residues. V lost 6 bases to trimming and J lost 7 bases, with 16 bases between them. CDR3 DNA: TGTGCCAGCAGACCCTCGGGGGTTAGGCAGCCCCAGCATTTT. Translation: CASRPSGVRQPQHF.

V is TRBV18 and J is TRBJ2-1, with TRBD2 matching 11 bases. V shed 8 bases and J 7 bases; nucleotides not matched to a gene: 13. The V gene's germline CDR1 is KGHSH and CDR2 LQKENI. The CDR3 has 16 residues. The CDR3 DNA sequence: TGTGCCAGCGCATATATAACTAGCGGGGGTTCGAATGAGCAGTTCTTC. This encodes CASAYITSGGSNEQFF.

The rearrangement links TRBV10-3 to TRBJ2-1; the match to TRBD2 covers 13 bases. CDR1 and CDR2 from the germline V gene are ENHRY and SYGVKD. The CDR3 has 15 residues. The ends lost 7 bases at V and 14 bases at J; junction bases unmatched: 14. CDR3 residues: CAITPGTSGASEEFF. The DNA for the CDR3 is TGTGCCATCACCCCAGGGACTAGCGGGGCCTCGGAGGAGTTCTTC.

This CDR3 reads CASSVDGASGNTIYF. The CDR3, as DNA: TGTGCCAGCAGCGTTGATGGGGCTTCTGGAAACACCATATATTTT. This sequence joins TRBV7-2 and TRBJ1-3; a weak D match, TRBD1 (5 bases). The germline CDR1 and CDR2 sequences are SGHTA and FQGNSA. V lost 5 bases, J lost 1 base, and 12 bases lay in between. The CDR3 consists of 15 residues.

The chain uses TRBV5-4 and TRBJ1-5; D might be TRBD1 (5 bases). Germline V lookup: CDR1 SGHNT, CDR2 YYREEE (reference sequence). This CDR3 spans 15 amino acids. With 3 bases removed from V and 3 bases from J, the gap between germline ends came to 13 bases. CDR3 sequence (DNA): TGTGCCAGCAGCTCGGGGGGGACGACCAATCAGCCCCAGCATTTT. Translated, it gives CASSSGGTTNQPQHF.

The rearrangement uses TRBV7-9 and TRBJ2-7; D is unclear. With 1 base removed from V and 1 base from J, the gap between germline ends came to 5 bases. Germline V gene sequence: CDR1 SEHNR, CDR2 FQNEAQ (reference sequence). This CDR3 has 13 amino acids. CDR3 in DNA: TGTGCCAGCAGCTTAGACATTTCCTACGAGCAGTACTTC. Its translation is CASSLDISYEQYF.

The chain couples TRBV2 to TRBJ1-6, with D unclear. The germline V gene encodes CDR1 SNHLY and CDR2 FYNNEI. The CDR3 covers 15 residues. Deletions cut 7 bases from V and 6 bases from J, with 16 bases between. CDR3 DNA: TGTGCCAGCACCTTACGGGCCGACTTTAATTCACCCCTCCACTTT. Translating gives CASTLRADFNSPLHF.

This clone appeared once. At the DNA level, this CDR3 is encoded by other sequences in the same sample as well. The chain combines TRBV19 with TRBJ1-3, with D possibly matching TRBD1 (5 bases). The CDR3 extends over 13 amino acids. The germline V gene has CDR1 LNHDA and CDR2 SQIVND (reference sequence). Trimming took 6 bases from V and 1 from J, leaving 7 bases between them. CDR3 amino acids: CASRRGSGNTIYF. CDR3 nucleotide sequence: TGTGCCAGTAGACGGGGGTCTGGAAACACCATATATTTT. Full variable domain (missing parts from reference TRBV19 and TRBJ1-3): DGGITQSPKYLFRKEGQNVTLSCEQNLNHDAMYWYRQDPGQGLRLIYYSQIVNDFQKGDIAEGYSVSREKKESFPLTVTSAQKNPTAFYLCASRRGSGNTIYFGEGSWLTVV.

The V call is TRBV9, the J call TRBJ1-4; 11 nucleotides agree with TRBD1. J was trimmed by 8 bases and V by 1 base; bases with no gene match: 7. Germline V lookup: CDR1 SGDLS, CDR2 YYNGEE. The CDR3 extends over 16 amino acids. The CDR3 DNA reads TGTGCCAGCAGCGTACCCTCGGGGACAGGGGGGGAAAAACTGTTTTTT. Amino acids: CASSVPSGTGGEKLFF.

The chain combines TRBV7-2 with TRBJ1-1; D remains unclear. CDR1 is SGHTA and CDR2 is FQGNSA in the germline V gene. The CDR3 has 13 amino acids. V was pared by 2 bases and J by 4 bases, with 8 bases between. The CDR3 sequence is CASSLIGPTEAFF. In nucleotides, the CDR3 is TGTGCCAGCAGCTTAATCGGTCCCACTGAAGCTTTCTTT.

J is TRBJ2-7 and V is TRBV6-1; D is unclear. Germline assignment: CDR1 MNHNS and CDR2 SASEGT. V was cut by 3 bases and J by 4 bases, with 10 bases left in between. The CDR3 runs 13 residues. CDR3 residues: CASSERSQYEQYF. The CDR3, as DNA: TGTGCCAGCAGTGAGAGGAGTCAATACGAGCAGTACTTC.

This clone was picked up one time. The chain couples TRBV5-4 to TRBJ2-7; TRBD1 is a possible D gene (6 bases). Germline CDR1 and CDR2: SGHNT and YYREEE (reference sequence). CDR3 length: 12 residues. Between the trimmed V and J ends, which lost 3 bases and 9 bases, there was a span of 13 bases. CDR3 region: CASSSDRNLQYF. CDR3 DNA sequence: TGTGCCAGCAGCTCCGACAGGAATCTGCAGTACTTC.

V and J are TRBV11-2 and TRBJ2-7, with 10 bases lining up with TRBD2. V lost 5 bases, J lost 8 bases, and 12 bases stayed unmatched. This CDR3 region has 15 residues. Germline CDR1 is SGHAT and CDR2 is FQNNGV. CDR3 residues: CASSTPALAGAKQYF. DNA of the CDR3: TGTGCCAGCAGCACCCCGGCCCTAGCGGGAGCGAAGCAGTACTTC.

This sequence joins TRBV7-8 and TRBJ2-5; D is ambiguous. The CDR3 is 14 residues long. CDR1 and CDR2 from the germline V gene are SGHVS and FQNEAQ. Trimming removed 1 base from V and 5 bases from J, with 11 bases in between. CDR3 loop: CASSLVMTLETQYF. CDR3 DNA: TGTGCCAGCAGCTTAGTAATGACCCTGGAGACCCAGTACTTC.

This chain uses TRBV10-2 with TRBJ1-2, with a possible D match to TRBD1 (6 bases). The CDR3 contains 15 residues. V lost 1 base, J lost 8 bases, and 17 bases lay in between. Germline CDR1 is WSHSY and CDR2 is SAAADI. CDR3 in amino acids: CASSEFVQGRGGYTF. DNA for the CDR3: TGCGCCAGCAGTGAGTTCGTACAGGGCCGAGGGGGCTACACCTTC.

Turning to this clone: A much larger clone lies a single base off, so this may be a read error. The rearrangement joins TRBV5-6 to TRBJ2-6, with no clear D. The CDR3 contains 13 residues. CDR1 and CDR2 (germline): SGHDT, YYEEEE. Trimming took off 0 bases at V and 3 bases at J, with 1 base between the two ends. The CDR3 DNA is TGTGCCAGCAGCTTGGTTGGGGCCAACGTCCTGACTTTC. Translation: CASSLVGANVLTF.

To note about this clone: The same CDR3 arises from other DNA sequences in this sample as well. The chain links TRBV6-1 to TRBJ1-6; 10 bases line up with TRBD1. The junction had 3 bases not matched to a gene; V was cut back by 3 bases and J by 7 bases. From germline, CDR1 is MNHNS and CDR2 SASEGT. This CDR3 has 15 amino acids. DNA of the CDR3: TGTGCCAGCAGTGACCGGACAGGGGGGAATTCACCCCTCCACTTT. Translation: CASSDRTGGNSPLHF.

This chain links TRBV10-2 with TRBJ2-7, with D possibly being TRBD1 or TRBD2 (5 bases each). V lost 8 bases to trimming and J lost 0 bases, with 11 bases between them. Germline CDR1 reads WSHSY; CDR2 reads SAAADI. The CDR3 covers 13 residues. For the CDR3, the DNA is TGCGCCAGCTTAGGTGGGGGCTCCTACGAGCAGTACTTC. Translation: CASLGGGSYEQYF.

CDR3 in DNA: TGTGCCAGCAAGGGTCGGCAGAGCTCCTACAATGAGCAGTTCTTC. Encoded protein: CASKGRQSSYNEQFF. The chain uses TRBV2 and TRBJ2-1; D is ambiguous. V was trimmed by 7 bases and J by 0 bases, leaving 13 bases between them. CDR1 SNHLY and CDR2 FYNNEI come from the germline V gene. This CDR3 region has 15 residues.

This rearrangement joins TRBV7-2 to TRBJ2-7; D ambiguous. V dropped 4 bases and J dropped 2 bases, with 3 bases sitting between them. Germline CDR1 SGHTA, CDR2 FQGNSA. This CDR3 is 11 amino acids long. In DNA form, the CDR3 reads TGTGCCAGCAGCTGGACCTACGAGCAGTACTTC. Translation: CASSWTYEQYF.

The CDR3 DNA reads TGCGCCAGCAGCTCGGGGACAGGGGGTCGCCTCTATGGCTACACCTTC. Its protein product is CASSSGTGGRLYGYTF. The rearrangement links TRBV5-1 to TRBJ1-2; 11 bases agree with TRBD1. The V gene's germline CDR1 is SGHRS and CDR2 YFSETQ. V lost 3 bases, J lost 4 bases, and 8 bases stayed unmatched. CDR3 length equals 16 residues. Using reference TRBV5-1 and TRBJ1-2 for the parts outside the CDR3, the full variable domain is KAGVTQTPRYLIKTRGQQVTLSCSPISGHRSVSWYQQTPGQGLQFLFEYFSETQRNKGNFPGRFSGRQFSNSRSEMNVSTLELGDSALYLCASSSGTGGRLYGYTFGSGTRLTVV.